These T cell receptor beta chains were read from a single sample in a study of beta chain features in type 1 diabetes. TCRdb's table, derived via immunoSEQ multiplex PCR, lists solely in-frame clones and lacks some. The sample yields fewer than 350,000 clones, approximately 16% seen once. The specimen sequenced was naive CD4+ T cells from blood. These receptors all come from a man between 18 and 29 years old with type 1 diabetes. Both conserved end residues are part of each CDR3. The order of the fields is D gene, V gene, clone size, J gene, CDR3 protein, CDR3 DNA. A D gene is named only where the DNA matches it firmly. Not all rows give a size; the values are once, few, many and, for expanded clones, a class.

>TRBD1|TRBV28|NA|TRBJ2-7
CASSFKVTLDRVSSYEQYF
TGTGCCAGCAGTTTTAAGGTGACCCTGGACAGGGTATCCTCCTACGAGCAGTACTTC
>TRBD2|TRBV30|NA|TRBJ2-1
CAWSSASGDYNEQFF
TGTGCCTGGAGCTCCGCTAGCGGGGACTACAATGAGCAGTTCTTC
>TRBD2|TRBV11-2|few|TRBJ2-1
CASSLAAGGVDEQFF
TGTGCCAGCAGCTTAGCTGCGGGGGGGGTCGATGAGCAGTTCTTC
>NA|TRBV29-1|NA|TRBJ1-1
CSVGGLNTEAFF
TGCAGCGTCGGGGGGTTGAACACTGAAGCTTTCTTT
>TRBD1|TRBV18|NA|TRBJ2-7
CASSPDRGWEQYF
TGTGCCAGCTCACCGGACAGGGGGTGGGAGCAGTACTTC
>NA|TRBV7-9|NA|TRBJ1-1
CASSLGSYRESRTEAFF
TGTGCCAGCAGCTTAGGGTCTTATCGGGAGTCCAGGACTGAAGCTTTCTTT
>TRBD2|TRBV5-4|NA|TRBJ2-7
CASSLGPAGAYEQYF
TGTGCCAGCAGCTTGGGGCCAGCGGGAGCCTACGAGCAGTACTTC
>NA|TRBV28|few|TRBJ2-1
CASSLHGAAWGNEQFF
TGTGCCAGCAGTTTACATGGGGCAGCGTGGGGCAATGAGCAGTTCTTC
>NA|TRBV4-1|NA|TRBJ2-7
CASSQATTGRYEQYF
TGCGCCAGCAGCCAAGCAACAACAGGTCGTTACGAGCAGTACTTC
>NA|TRBV2|few|TRBJ1-1
CASSEGGGSAFF
TGTGCCAGCAGTGAGGGCGGGGGGTCAGCTTTCTTT
>TRBD2|TRBV27|NA|TRBJ2-2
CASTSPTSGTGELFF
TGTGCCAGCACCTCCCCGACTAGCGGCACCGGGGAGCTGTTTTTT
>NA|TRBV28|NA|TRBJ1-6
CASDLGGSYNSPLHF
TGTGCCAGTGACCTGGGGGGGTCCTATAATTCACCCCTCCACTTT
>TRBD2|TRBV15|few|TRBJ2-3
CATSREPSGSTDTQYF
TGTGCCACCAGCAGAGAGCCTAGCGGCAGCACAGATACGCAGTATTTT
>TRBD1|TRBV28|NA|TRBJ2-7
CASRYDRAYHEQYF
TGTGCCAGCAGATACGACAGGGCTTATCACGAGCAGTACTTC
>TRBD1|TRBV30|NA|TRBJ2-1
CAWREGAPYNEQFF
TGTGCCTGGAGAGAGGGGGCTCCGTACAATGAGCAGTTCTTC
>NA|TRBV13|NA|TRBJ2-2
CASSLGSPGTGELFF
TGTGCCAGCAGCTTAGGCTCCCCCGGCACCGGGGAGCTGTTTTTT
>TRBD2|TRBV19|NA|TRBJ2-7
CASRRAGGRSYEQYF
TGTGCCAGTAGGCGTGCGGGGGGCCGCTCCTACGAGCAGTACTTC
>NA|TRBV4-3|few|TRBJ1-5
CASSQDAVGNQPQHF
TGCGCCAGCAGCCAAGACGCGGTTGGCAATCAGCCCCAGCATTTT
>TRBD1|TRBV30|NA|TRBJ2-7
CAWSGDRGYEQYF
TGTGCCTGGAGTGGGGACAGGGGCTACGAGCAGTACTTC
>TRBD1|TRBV28|NA|TRBJ1-2
CASSNRGYGYTF
TGTGCCAGCAGTAACAGGGGGTATGGCTACACCTTC
>TRBD1|TRBV11-2|NA|TRBJ1-6
CASSLDRQTGGWNSPLHF
TGTGCCAGCAGCTTAGACCGCCAAACAGGGGGCTGGAATTCACCCCTCCACTTT
>NA|TRBV28|NA|TRBJ2-7
CASSLPGTYEQYF
TGTGCCAGCAGTTTACCGGGGACCTACGAGCAGTACTTC
>NA|TRBV7-2|few|TRBJ2-5
CASSPFGGPETQYF
TGTGCCAGCAGCCCCTTTGGGGGCCCAGAGACCCAGTACTTC
>TRBD1|TRBV2|NA|TRBJ1-1
CASSDRGRINTEAFF
TGTGCCAGCAGTGATAGGGGGCGGATAAACACTGAAGCTTTCTTT
>TRBD2|TRBV5-6|few|TRBJ2-3
CASSLAGVRTDTQYF
TGTGCCAGCAGCTTAGCGGGAGTTAGGACAGATACGCAGTATTTT
>NA|TRBV30|NA|TRBJ1-5
CAWSVDRRQPQHF
TGTGCCTGGAGTGTTGACAGACGGCAGCCCCAGCATTTT
>NA|TRBV11-1|few|TRBJ2-7
CASSHTSGFYEQYF
TGTGCCAGCAGCCATACAAGCGGATTCTACGAGCAGTACTTC
>TRBD1|TRBV30|NA|TRBJ1-1
CAWSRQGGSKTEAFF
TGTGCCTGGAGTCGGCAGGGGGGATCGAAAACTGAAGCTTTCTTT
>NA|TRBV18|few|TRBJ2-5
CATSRTAQETQYF
TGTGCCACCTCACGGACAGCCCAAGAGACCCAGTACTTC
>NA|TRBV18|NA|TRBJ2-7
CASSPEEGQYF
TGTGCCAGCTCACCAGAAGAGGGGCAGTACTTC
>NA|TRBV19|NA|TRBJ1-1
CASSIILVGLMNTEAFF
TGTGCCAGTAGTATAATCCTAGTAGGCCTCATGAACACTGAAGCTTTCTTT